A selection of T cell receptor beta chains follows, all from one sample in a study of Graves' ophthalmopathy and Graves' hyperthyroidism. MiXCR, run by TCRdb on the multiplex PCR reads, gives a single entry per CDR3 protein. Altogether hundreds of thousands of distinct CDR3 sequences are present, about a fifth being singletons, with the ten largest covering more than 5.5%. Sequenced material: peripheral blood. These TCRs come from a woman aged 18-29 years with stable Graves' hyperthyroidism. Some clones in this sample may be carry-over from other donors' samples. The CDR3 runs from the conserved cysteine through the conserved F or W. D genes are given only for firm matches. Part of the rows lack a size; the others show once, few, many or a class for expanded clones.

J	D	V	size	CDR3	DNA
TRBJ2-5	TRBD2	TRBV3-1	few	CASSLLAGLKTQYF	TGTGCCAGCAGCCTACTAGCGGGGTTGAAGACCCAGTACTTC
TRBJ2-2	TRBD2	TRBV30	-	CARDRAGGFTGELFF	TGTGCCCGCGACCGGGCGGGAGGGTTCACCGGGGAGCTGTTTTTT
TRBJ1-1	-	TRBV20-1	many	CSARGLLHRPMNTEAFF	TGCAGTGCTAGAGGATTACTACACAGGCCCATGAACACTGAAGCTTTCTTT
TRBJ2-1	TRBD2	TRBV5-1	-	CASSLGASGVYHEQFF	TGCGCCAGCAGCTTGGGCGCTAGCGGGGTCTACCATGAGCAGTTCTTC
TRBJ1-1	-	TRBV30	once	CAWTKSRDTEAFF	TGTGCCTGGACGAAGTCGAGGGACACTGAAGCTTTCTTT
TRBJ1-5	TRBD1	TRBV6-5	many	CASSPGQRGNQPQHF	TGTGCCAGCAGTCCGGGACAGAGAGGCAATCAGCCCCAGCATTTT
TRBJ2-7	-	TRBV9	-	CASSVDWLGEQYF	TGTGCCAGCAGCGTGGACTGGCTCGGCGAGCAGTACTTC
TRBJ2-5	-	TRBV20-1	many	CSARPETQYF	TGCAGTGCCAGGCCGGAGACCCAGTACTTC
TRBJ1-2	-	TRBV20-1	few	CSANQRGAYGYTF	TGCAGTGCTAATCAGAGGGGCGCCTATGGCTACACCTTC
TRBJ1-5	-	TRBV20-1	many	CSARETGPPNQPQHF	TGCAGTGCTAGAGAGACCGGTCCTCCCAATCAGCCCCAGCATTTT
TRBJ2-7	-	TRBV20-1	-	CSARTGLEQYF	TGCAGTGCTAGAACTGGCCTCGAGCAGTACTTC
TRBJ2-7	-	TRBV27	many	CASSLYPATYEQYF	TGTGCCAGCAGTTTATACCCCGCTACCTACGAGCAGTACTTC
TRBJ2-7	-	TRBV11-2	many	CASSPWGQGRSYEQYF	TGTGCCAGCAGCCCGTGGGGGCAGGGGCGCTCCTACGAGCAGTACTTC
TRBJ1-1	-	TRBV20-1	few	CSARDHGRGNTEAFF	TGCAGTGCTAGAGATCACGGCAGGGGGAACACTGAAGCTTTCTTT
TRBJ2-5	TRBD2	TRBV6-1	-	CASSDFSGGAETQYF	TGTGCCAGCAGTGATTTTAGCGGGGGGGCAGAGACCCAGTACTTC
TRBJ2-3	TRBD2	TRBV11-2	-	CASRGLAGWTDTQYF	TGTGCCAGCAGGGGGCTAGCGGGATGGACAGATACGCAGTATTTT
TRBJ1-2	TRBD1	TRBV9	many	CASSVPHPGQGTNGYTF	TGTGCCAGCAGCGTACCCCATCCGGGACAGGGGACTAATGGCTACACCTTC
TRBJ1-2	TRBD1	TRBV2	few	CASNRGDSYNYGYTF	TGTGCCAGCAATAGGGGGGACAGCTATAACTATGGCTACACCTTC
TRBJ1-3	TRBD1	TRBV2	many	CASSVVRQGAFGNTIYF	TGTGCCAGCAGTGTCGTTAGACAGGGGGCCTTTGGAAACACCATATATTTT
TRBJ2-7	TRBD1	TRBV6-1	once	CASGTGQGSDLQYF	TGTGCCAGCGGAACCGGACAGGGGTCCGACCTACAGTACTTC
TRBJ2-7	-	TRBV13	many	CASSSRSGFFEQYF	TGTGCCAGCAGCTCGCGAAGTGGCTTCTTCGAGCAGTACTTC
TRBJ1-3	-	TRBV12-3/TRBV12-4	many	CASSYLGPGYGGNTIYF	TGTGCCAGCAGTTACTTGGGGCCAGGGTATGGGGGAAACACCATATATTTT
TRBJ1-2	-	TRBV12-3/TRBV12-4	many	CASSPGIANYGYTF	TGTGCCAGCAGTCCGGGGATAGCTAACTATGGCTACACCTTC
TRBJ2-5	-	TRBV18	many	CASSPGTEETQYF	TGTGCCAGCTCACCAGGGACGGAAGAGACCCAGTACTTC
TRBJ2-7	TRBD2	TRBV20-1	few	CSARGDGAGGDREQYF	TGCAGTGCTAGAGGTGACGGAGCGGGGGGGGACCGCGAGCAGTACTTC
TRBJ1-2	TRBD1	TRBV19	many	CASSAQISTGSNYGYTF	TGTGCCAGTAGTGCCCAAATTTCGACAGGGTCTAACTATGGCTACACCTTC
TRBJ2-2	-	TRBV9	few	CASSVLLGPNTGELFF	TGTGCCAGCAGCGTACTGCTTGGCCCGAACACCGGGGAGCTGTTTTTT
TRBJ1-1	TRBD1	TRBV11-1	-	CASSLSPQGAGTKAFF	TGTGCCAGCAGCTTATCACCACAGGGGGCAGGCACTAAAGCTTTCTTT
TRBJ2-7	TRBD2	TRBV12-3/TRBV12-4	many	CASSLAPWGGSWYEQYF	TGTGCCAGCAGTTTGGCCCCTTGGGGCGGGAGTTGGTACGAGCAGTACTTC
TRBJ1-1	-	TRBV19	many	CASSRRVDTEAFF	TGTGCCAGTAGCAGGAGAGTCGACACTGAAGCTTTCTTT
TRBJ1-2	-	TRBV6-5	many	CASTRTGVGNYGYTF	TGTGCCAGCACAAGAACGGGGGTGGGTAACTATGGCTACACCTTC
TRBJ1-1	-	TRBV6-4	many	CASSWGGRNTEAFF	TGTGCCAGCAGTTGGGGGGGACGGAACACTGAAGCTTTCTTT
TRBJ1-1	-	TRBV11-1	many	CASSLSGLNTEAFF	TGTGCCAGCAGCTTATCAGGGCTGAACACTGAAGCTTTCTTT
TRBJ1-5	-	TRBV19	-	CASNQQGYQPQHF	TGTGCCAGCAACCAGCAGGGTTATCAGCCCCAGCATTTT
TRBJ1-1	-	TRBV5-4	few	CASSFGVTNTEAFF	TGTGCCAGCAGCTTTGGGGTAACGAACACTGAAGCTTTCTTT
TRBJ2-5	-	TRBV7-2	many	CASSSALETQYF	TGTGCCAGCAGCTCAGCCCTGGAGACCCAGTACTTC
TRBJ2-7	-	TRBV12-3/TRBV12-4	many	CASTPGAVSGEQYF	TGTGCCAGCACCCCCGGGGCGGTTTCTGGGGAGCAGTACTTC